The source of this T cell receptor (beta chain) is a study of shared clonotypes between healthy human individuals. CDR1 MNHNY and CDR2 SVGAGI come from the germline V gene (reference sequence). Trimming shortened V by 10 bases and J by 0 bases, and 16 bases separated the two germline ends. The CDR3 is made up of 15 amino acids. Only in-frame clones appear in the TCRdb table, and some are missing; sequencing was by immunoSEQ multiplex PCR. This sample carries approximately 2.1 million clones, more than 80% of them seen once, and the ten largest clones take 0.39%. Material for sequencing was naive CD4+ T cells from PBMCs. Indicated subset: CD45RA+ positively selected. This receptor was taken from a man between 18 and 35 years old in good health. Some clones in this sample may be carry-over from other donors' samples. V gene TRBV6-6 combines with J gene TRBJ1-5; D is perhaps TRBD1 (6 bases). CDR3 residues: CATRNGGSSNQPQHF. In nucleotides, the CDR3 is TGTGCCACCCGAAACGGGGGCTCTAGCAATCAGCCCCAGCATTTT.